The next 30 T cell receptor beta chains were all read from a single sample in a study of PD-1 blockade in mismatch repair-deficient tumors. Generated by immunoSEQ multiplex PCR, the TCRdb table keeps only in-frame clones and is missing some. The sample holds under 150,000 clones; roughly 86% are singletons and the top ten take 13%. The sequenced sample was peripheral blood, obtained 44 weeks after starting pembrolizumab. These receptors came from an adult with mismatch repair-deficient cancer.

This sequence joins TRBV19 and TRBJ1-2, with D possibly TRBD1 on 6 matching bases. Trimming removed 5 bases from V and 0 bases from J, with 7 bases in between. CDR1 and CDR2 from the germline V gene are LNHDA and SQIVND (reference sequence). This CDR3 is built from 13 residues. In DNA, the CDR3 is TGTGCCAGTAGTTGGGACACTAACTATGGCTACACCTTC. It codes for CASSWDTNYGYTF.

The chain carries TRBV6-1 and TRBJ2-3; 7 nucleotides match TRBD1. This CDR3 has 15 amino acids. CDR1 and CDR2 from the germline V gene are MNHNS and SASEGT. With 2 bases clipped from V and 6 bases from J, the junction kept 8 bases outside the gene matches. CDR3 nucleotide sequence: TGTGCCAGCAGTGAACCGAGGGGGCCCTACGATACGCAGTATTTT. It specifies CASSEPRGPYDTQYF.

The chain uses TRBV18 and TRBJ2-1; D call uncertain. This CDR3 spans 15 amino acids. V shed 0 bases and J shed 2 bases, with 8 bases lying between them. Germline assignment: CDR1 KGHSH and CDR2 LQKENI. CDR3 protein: CASSPPGLTYNEQFF. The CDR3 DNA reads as TGTGCCAGCTCACCACCAGGGTTGACCTACAATGAGCAGTTCTTC.

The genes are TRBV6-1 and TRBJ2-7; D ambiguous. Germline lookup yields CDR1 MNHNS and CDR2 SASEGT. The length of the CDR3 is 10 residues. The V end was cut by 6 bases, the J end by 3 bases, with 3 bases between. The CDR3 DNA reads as TGTGCCAGCAGGGACTACGAGCAGTACTTC. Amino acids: CASRDYEQYF.

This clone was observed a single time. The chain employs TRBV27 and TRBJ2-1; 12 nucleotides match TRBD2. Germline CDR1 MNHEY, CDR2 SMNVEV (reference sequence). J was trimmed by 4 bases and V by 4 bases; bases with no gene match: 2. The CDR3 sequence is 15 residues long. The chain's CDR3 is CASSSGLAGYNEQFF. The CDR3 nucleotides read TGTGCCAGCAGTTCTGGACTAGCGGGATACAATGAGCAGTTCTTC.

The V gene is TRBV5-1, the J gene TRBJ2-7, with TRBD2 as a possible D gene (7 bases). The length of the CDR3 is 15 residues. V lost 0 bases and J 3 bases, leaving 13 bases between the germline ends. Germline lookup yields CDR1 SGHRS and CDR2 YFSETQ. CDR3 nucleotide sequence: TGCGCCAGCAGCTTGGCCACAGCGGGACACTACGAGCAGTACTTC. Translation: CASSLATAGHYEQYF.

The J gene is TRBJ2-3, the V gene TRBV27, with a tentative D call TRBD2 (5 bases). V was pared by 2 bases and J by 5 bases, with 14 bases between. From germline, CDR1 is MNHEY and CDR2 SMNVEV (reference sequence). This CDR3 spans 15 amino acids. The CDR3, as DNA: TGTGCCAGCAGTTTAATAGCTCCCGGAGGAGATACGCAGTATTTT. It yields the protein CASSLIAPGGDTQYF.

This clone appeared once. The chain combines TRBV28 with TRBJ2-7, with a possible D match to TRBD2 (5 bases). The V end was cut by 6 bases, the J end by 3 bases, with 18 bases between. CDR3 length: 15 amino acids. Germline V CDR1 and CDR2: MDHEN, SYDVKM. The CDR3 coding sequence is TGTGCCAGCAGACAAGAGGGCCCCGGGAACTACGAGCAGTACTTC. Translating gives CASRQEGPGNYEQYF.

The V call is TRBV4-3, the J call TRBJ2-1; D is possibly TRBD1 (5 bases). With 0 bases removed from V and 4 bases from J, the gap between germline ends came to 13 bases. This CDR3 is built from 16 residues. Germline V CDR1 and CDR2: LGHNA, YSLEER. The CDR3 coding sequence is TGCGCCAGCAGCCAAGATAGGGGCAGTATATACAATGAGCAGTTCTTC. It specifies CASSQDRGSIYNEQFF.

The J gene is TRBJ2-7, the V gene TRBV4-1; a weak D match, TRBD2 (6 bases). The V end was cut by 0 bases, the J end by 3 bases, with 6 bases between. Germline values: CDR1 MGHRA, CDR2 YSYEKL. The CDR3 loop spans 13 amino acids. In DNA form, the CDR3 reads TGCGCCAGCAGCCAAGACGGGGGCTACGAGCAGTACTTC. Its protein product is CASSQDGGYEQYF.

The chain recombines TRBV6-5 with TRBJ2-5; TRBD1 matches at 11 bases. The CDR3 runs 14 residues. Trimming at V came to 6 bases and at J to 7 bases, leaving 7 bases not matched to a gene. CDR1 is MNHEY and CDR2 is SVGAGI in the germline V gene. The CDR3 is CASRIGQGAATQYF. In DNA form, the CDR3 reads TGTGCCAGCAGGATAGGACAGGGGGCGGCGACCCAGTACTTC.

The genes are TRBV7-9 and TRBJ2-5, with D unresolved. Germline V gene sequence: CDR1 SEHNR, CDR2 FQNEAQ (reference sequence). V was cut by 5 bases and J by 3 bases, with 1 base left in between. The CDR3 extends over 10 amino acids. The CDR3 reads CASSEETQYF. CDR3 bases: TGTGCCAGCAGCGAAGAGACCCAGTACTTC.

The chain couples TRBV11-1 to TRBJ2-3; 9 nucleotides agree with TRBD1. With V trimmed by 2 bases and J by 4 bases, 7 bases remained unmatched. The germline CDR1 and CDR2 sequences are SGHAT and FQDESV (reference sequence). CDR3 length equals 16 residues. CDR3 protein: CASSLMDRGVPDTQYF. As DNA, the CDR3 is TGTGCCAGCAGCTTAATGGACAGGGGAGTTCCAGATACGCAGTATTTT.

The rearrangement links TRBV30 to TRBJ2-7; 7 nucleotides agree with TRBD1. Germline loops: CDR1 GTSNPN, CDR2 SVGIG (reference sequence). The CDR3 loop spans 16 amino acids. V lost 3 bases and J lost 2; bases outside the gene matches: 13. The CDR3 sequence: CAWRGTLLDRAYEQYF. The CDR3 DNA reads TGTGCCTGGAGGGGAACCCTCTTAGACAGGGCCTACGAGCAGTACTTC. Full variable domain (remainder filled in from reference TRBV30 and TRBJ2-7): SQTIHQWPATLVQPVGSPLSLECTVEGTSNPNLYWYRQAAGRGLQLLFYSVGIGQISSEVPQNLSASRPQDRQFILSSKKLLLSDSGFYLCAWRGTLLDRAYEQYFGPGTRLTVT.

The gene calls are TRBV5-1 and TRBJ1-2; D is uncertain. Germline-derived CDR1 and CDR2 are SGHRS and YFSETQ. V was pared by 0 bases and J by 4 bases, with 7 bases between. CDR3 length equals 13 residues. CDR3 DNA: TGCGCCAGCAGCTTGGATCAGGTCTATGGCTACACCTTC. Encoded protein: CASSLDQVYGYTF.

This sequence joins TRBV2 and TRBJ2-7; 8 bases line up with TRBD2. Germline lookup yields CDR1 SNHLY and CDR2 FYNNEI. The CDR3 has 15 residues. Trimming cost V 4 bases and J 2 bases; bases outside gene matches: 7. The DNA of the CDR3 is TGTGCCAGCAGTGTACGGCTAGCGGGCCCCTACGAGCAGTACTTC. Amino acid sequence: CASSVRLAGPYEQYF.

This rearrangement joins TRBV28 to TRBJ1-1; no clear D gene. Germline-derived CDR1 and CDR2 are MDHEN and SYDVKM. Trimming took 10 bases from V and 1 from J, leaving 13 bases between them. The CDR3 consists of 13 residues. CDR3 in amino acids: CATLTPTNTEAFF. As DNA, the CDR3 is TGTGCCACCCTAACGCCCACGAACACTGAAGCTTTCTTT.

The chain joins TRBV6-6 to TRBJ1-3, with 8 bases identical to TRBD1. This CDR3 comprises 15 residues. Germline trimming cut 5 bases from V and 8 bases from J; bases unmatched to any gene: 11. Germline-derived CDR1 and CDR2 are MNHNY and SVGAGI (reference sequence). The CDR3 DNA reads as TGTGCCAGCAGTAGACAGGGGCGCCGAGAGTACACCATATATTTT. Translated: CASSRQGRREYTIYF.

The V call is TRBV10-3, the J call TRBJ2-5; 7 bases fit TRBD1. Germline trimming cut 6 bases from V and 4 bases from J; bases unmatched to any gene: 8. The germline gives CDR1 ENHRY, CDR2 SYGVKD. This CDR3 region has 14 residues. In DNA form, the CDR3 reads TGTGCCATCAGCCAGCGAGGGGGCGTAGAGACCCAGTACTTC. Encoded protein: CAISQRGGVETQYF.

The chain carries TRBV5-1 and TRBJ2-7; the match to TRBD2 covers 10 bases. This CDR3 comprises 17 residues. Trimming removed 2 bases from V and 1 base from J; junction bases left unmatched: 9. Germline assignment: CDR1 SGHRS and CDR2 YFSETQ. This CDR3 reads CASSFIPSGRVSYEQYF. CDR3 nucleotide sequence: TGCGCCAGCAGCTTCATCCCTAGCGGGAGAGTATCCTACGAGCAGTACTTC.

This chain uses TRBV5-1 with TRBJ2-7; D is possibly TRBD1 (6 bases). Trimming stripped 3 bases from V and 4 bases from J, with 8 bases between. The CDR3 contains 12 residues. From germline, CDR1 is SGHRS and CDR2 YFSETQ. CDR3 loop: CASSSDRYEQYF. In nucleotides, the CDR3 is TGCGCCAGCAGCTCCGACAGGTACGAGCAGTACTTC.

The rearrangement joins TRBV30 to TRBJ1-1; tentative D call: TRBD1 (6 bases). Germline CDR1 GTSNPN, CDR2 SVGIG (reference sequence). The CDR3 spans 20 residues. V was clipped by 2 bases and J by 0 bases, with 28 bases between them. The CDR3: CAWSPTTGSYNVVMNTEAFF. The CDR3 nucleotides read TGTGCCTGGAGTCCGACGACAGGCAGCTACAATGTTGTCATGAACACTGAAGCTTTCTTT.

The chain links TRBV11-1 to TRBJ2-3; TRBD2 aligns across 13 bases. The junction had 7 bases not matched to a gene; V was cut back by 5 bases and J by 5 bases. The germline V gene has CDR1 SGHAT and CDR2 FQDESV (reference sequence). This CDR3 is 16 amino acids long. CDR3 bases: TGTGCCAGCAGCCGACGTAGACTAGCGGGAGGAGATACGCAGTATTTT. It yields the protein CASSRRRLAGGDTQYF.

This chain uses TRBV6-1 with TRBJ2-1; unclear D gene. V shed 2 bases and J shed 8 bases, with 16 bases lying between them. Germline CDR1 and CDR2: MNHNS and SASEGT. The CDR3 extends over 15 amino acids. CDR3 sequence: CASSELARLNHEQFF. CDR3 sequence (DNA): TGTGCCAGCAGTGAACTGGCGAGACTCAACCATGAGCAGTTCTTC.

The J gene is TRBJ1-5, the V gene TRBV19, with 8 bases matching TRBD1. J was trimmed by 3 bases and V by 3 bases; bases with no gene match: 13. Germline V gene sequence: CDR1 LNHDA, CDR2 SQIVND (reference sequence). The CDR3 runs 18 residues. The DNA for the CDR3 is TGTGCCAGTAGTATTCACAGGGGGGAGGTTTGGACCAATCAGCCCCAGCATTTT. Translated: CASSIHRGEVWTNQPQHF.

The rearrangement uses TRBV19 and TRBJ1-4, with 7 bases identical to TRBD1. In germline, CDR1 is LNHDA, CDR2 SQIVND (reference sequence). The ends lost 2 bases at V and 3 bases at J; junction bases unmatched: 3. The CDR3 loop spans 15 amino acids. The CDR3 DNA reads TGTGCCAGTAGTATAACCGGGACAGCTAATGAAAAACTGTTTTTT. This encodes CASSITGTANEKLFF.

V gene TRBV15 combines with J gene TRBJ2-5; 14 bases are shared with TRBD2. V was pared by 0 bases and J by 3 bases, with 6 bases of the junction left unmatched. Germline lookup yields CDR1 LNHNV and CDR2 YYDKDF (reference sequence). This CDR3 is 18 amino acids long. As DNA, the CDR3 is TGTGCCACCAGCAGAGATCAGGAGACTAGCGGGAGGGAAGAGACCCAGTACTTC. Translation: CATSRDQETSGREETQYF.

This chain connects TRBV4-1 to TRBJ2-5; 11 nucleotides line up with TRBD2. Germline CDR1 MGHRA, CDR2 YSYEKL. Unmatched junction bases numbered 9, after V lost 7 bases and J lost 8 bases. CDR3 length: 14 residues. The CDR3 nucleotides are TGCGCCAGCAAGGCATCGACTAGCGGGGAAACCCAGTACTTC. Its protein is CASKASTSGETQYF.

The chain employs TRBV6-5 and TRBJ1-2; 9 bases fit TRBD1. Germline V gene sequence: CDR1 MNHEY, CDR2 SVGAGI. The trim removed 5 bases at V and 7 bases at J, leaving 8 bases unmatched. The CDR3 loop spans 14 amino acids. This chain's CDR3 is CASSRTGTGTGYTF. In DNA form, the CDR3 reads TGTGCCAGCAGTCGAACCGGGACAGGGACTGGCTACACCTTC.

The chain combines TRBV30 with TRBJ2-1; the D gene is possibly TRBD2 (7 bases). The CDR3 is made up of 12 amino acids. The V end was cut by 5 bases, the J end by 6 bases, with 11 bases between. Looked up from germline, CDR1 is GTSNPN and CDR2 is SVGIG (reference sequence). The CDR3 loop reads CAWGGGSNEQFF. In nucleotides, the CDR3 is TGTGCCTGGGGCGGGGGCAGCAATGAGCAGTTCTTC.